The entry below gives a single T cell receptor beta chain sequence along with its context. This specimen belongs to a study of Graves' ophthalmopathy and Graves' hyperthyroidism. With 1 base removed from V and 1 base from J, the gap between germline ends came to 5 bases. The CDR3 loop spans 13 amino acids. Germline V gives CDR1 GTSNPN, CDR2 SVGIG (reference sequence). PBMCs came from roughly 9.2 ml of fresh peripheral blood. RNA transcripts were the template, and TCR beta CDR3 regions were amplified from them. The authors performed first-round RT-PCR with HTBI primers and then a second-round multiplex PCR. TCRdb redid the calling of the multiplex PCR reads with MiXCR, one entry per CDR3 protein. Of 170,000 or so distinct CDR3 sequences listed, less than 45% are singletons.

The clonotype was recovered from a woman aged 40 to 50 with Graves' ophthalmopathy. The sample comprised peripheral blood. The rearrangement links TRBV30 to TRBJ1-5; D gene unclear. For the CDR3, the DNA is TGTGCCTGGAGTGATGGCAGCAATCAGCCCCAGCATTTT. It specifies CAWSDGSNQPQHF.